A selection of T cell receptor beta chains follows, all from one sample in a study of cytomegalovirus exposure and HLA in healthy donors. Libraries were prepared by immunoSEQ multiplex PCR; TCRdb keeps only in-frame clonotypes and omits some of them. The sample holds about 110,000 clones, about four fifths seen once. The sequenced material came from PBMCs. All receptors derive from a man aged 35 to 55 in good health and CMV-seronegative. Each CDR3 is given with its conserved first and last residue. D genes are given only for firm matches. The listing skips clone size in some rows; elsewhere it reads once, few, many or a size class.

J	V	size	D	CDR3	DNA
TRBJ1-1	TRBV9	-	-	CASSVDYILNTEAFF	TGTGCCAGCAGCGTAGATTACATACTGAACACTGAAGCTTTCTTT
TRBJ1-1	TRBV28	-	TRBD1	CASSSQGDWNTEAFF	TGTGCCAGCAGTTCACAGGGGGATTGGAACACTGAAGCTTTCTTT
TRBJ2-1	TRBV7-9	-	-	CASSSPHSPEQFF	TGTGCCAGCAGCTCTCCTCACTCACCTGAGCAGTTCTTC
TRBJ2-7	TRBV7-9	few	TRBD2	CASSPGLAGFYF	TGTGCCAGCAGCCCGGGACTAGCGGGCTTCTACTTC
TRBJ2-5	TRBV5-4	-	TRBD2	CASSASGGAAETQYF	TGTGCCAGCAGCGCTAGCGGGGGGGCGGCCGAGACCCAGTACTTC
TRBJ2-5	TRBV7-9	-	-	CASSLVVGRGETQYF	TGTGCCAGCAGCTTAGTAGTGGGGCGGGGAGAGACCCAGTACTTC
TRBJ1-2	TRBV19	-	-	CASSTRHSYGYTF	TGTGCCAGTAGTACGCGACACAGCTATGGCTACACCTTC
TRBJ1-5	TRBV19	-	-	CASTHRDGDQPQHF	TGTGCCAGCACCCACAGGGATGGTGATCAGCCCCAGCATTTT
TRBJ1-2	TRBV7-9	once	-	CSSSQSGRAHGYTF	TGTTCCAGCAGCCAATCGGGGAGGGCTCATGGCTACACCTTC
TRBJ1-2	TRBV15	-	-	CATSRGGINYGYTF	TGTGCCACCAGCAGAGGAGGGATCAACTATGGCTACACCTTC
TRBJ1-5	TRBV5-8	-	TRBD1	CASSLAGTGSQPQHF	TGTGCCAGCAGCTTGGCCGGGACAGGGAGTCAGCCCCAGCATTTT
TRBJ1-6	TRBV19	-	-	CASSIRTGGVNSPLHF	TGTGCCAGTAGTATCCGGACGGGGGGCGTGAATTCACCCCTCCACTTT
TRBJ2-4	TRBV28	few	TRBD1	CASSSASTGGMDIQYF	TGTGCCAGCAGTTCCGCGTCTACAGGGGGTATGGACATTCAGTACTTC
TRBJ2-7	TRBV5-6	-	-	CASSLGRVGYEQYF	TGTGCCAGCAGCTTGGGCAGGGTTGGGTACGAGCAGTACTTC
TRBJ2-2	TRBV4-2	once	-	CASSQEPRGLGELFF	TGTGCCAGCAGCCAAGAGCCCAGGGGCCTTGGGGAGCTGTTTTTT
TRBJ1-4	TRBV21-1	few	-	CASSKSGGGEKLFF	TGTGCCAGCAGCAAGTCAGGGGGAGGTGAAAAACTGTTTTTT
TRBJ2-7	TRBV27	-	TRBD2	CASRTSGINEQYF	TGTGCCAGCCGGACTAGCGGGATTAACGAGCAGTACTTC
TRBJ1-1	TRBV30	-	-	CAWGGVMNTEAFF	TGTGCCTGGGGTGGCGTCATGAACACTGAAGCTTTCTTT
TRBJ1-1	TRBV7-9	few	TRBD1	CASSSPFWDRVGEAFF	TGTGCCAGCAGCTCACCTTTTTGGGACAGGGTGGGCGAAGCTTTCTTT
TRBJ2-5	TRBV9	-	TRBD2	CASSVGSGNQETQYF	TGTGCCAGCAGCGTAGGTAGCGGGAACCAAGAGACCCAGTACTTC
TRBJ1-5	TRBV7-2	-	TRBD1	CASSLGTGGRSNQPQHF	TGTGCCAGCAGCTTAGGTACAGGGGGCCGGAGCAATCAGCCCCAGCATTTT
TRBJ1-2	TRBV25-1	once	-	CASSREELGYGYTF	TGTGCCAGCAGTAGGGAGGAGCTTGGGTATGGCTACACCTTC
TRBJ2-7	TRBV11-2	-	TRBD1	CASSSADRARSYEQYF	TGTGCCAGCAGCTCAGCCGACAGGGCTCGTTCCTACGAGCAGTACTTC
TRBJ1-1	TRBV18	-	-	CASSPQIGAEAFF	TGTGCCAGCTCACCGCAAATAGGGGCTGAAGCTTTCTTT
TRBJ1-5	TRBV27	-	-	CASRRNSNQPQHF	TGTGCCAGCAGGCGAAATAGCAATCAGCCCCAGCATTTT
TRBJ1-1	TRBV9	once	-	CASSVAGTPLITEAFF	TGTGCCAGCAGCGTAGCGGGGACACCCTTGATTACTGAAGCTTTCTTT
TRBJ2-2	TRBV2	few	-	CASTPLRGWDTGELFF	TGTGCCAGCACACCACTCCGGGGGTGGGACACCGGGGAGCTGTTTTTT
TRBJ2-7	TRBV27	-	-	CASSTGFFDEQYF	TGTGCCAGCAGCACAGGGTTTTTTGACGAGCAGTACTTC
TRBJ2-5	TRBV6-5	-	TRBD2	CASSSASGRRETQYF	TGTGCCAGCAGTTCTGCTAGCGGGAGAAGGGAGACCCAGTACTTC
TRBJ2-7	TRBV27	-	-	CASSFEEGYEQYF	TGTGCCAGCAGTTTTGAGGAAGGATACGAGCAGTACTTC
TRBJ1-5	TRBV19	-	-	CASSKGVEWEQPQHF	TGTGCCAGTAGTAAGGGGGTCGAGTGGGAACAGCCCCAGCATTTT
TRBJ2-1	TRBV4-2	-	TRBD1	CASSQEGQGAYNEQFF	TGTGCCAGCAGCCAAGAGGGACAGGGGGCATACAATGAGCAGTTCTTC
TRBJ2-1	TRBV14	-	TRBD2	CASSRGTSGYNEQFF	TGTGCCAGCAGCAGAGGGACTAGCGGATACAATGAGCAGTTCTTC
TRBJ1-2	TRBV9	few	-	CASSVTGGVGHYGYTF	TGTGCCAGCAGCGTTACTGGAGGGGTGGGCCACTATGGCTACACCTTC
TRBJ1-1	TRBV6-4	-	TRBD1	CASSPFIIPGQLMNTEAFF	TGTGCCAGCAGTCCCTTTATCATCCCGGGACAGCTAATGAACACTGAAGCTTTCTTT
TRBJ2-5	TRBV4-2	-	TRBD1	CASSRDRDQETQYF	TGTGCCAGCAGCCGGGACAGGGACCAAGAGACCCAGTACTTC
TRBJ2-7	TRBV5-6	-	-	CASSLGAEQYF	TGTGCCAGCAGCCTAGGGGCCGAGCAGTACTTC
TRBJ2-1	TRBV11-3	-	-	CASSLDPGTSTYNEQFF	TGTGCCAGCAGCTTGGACCCCGGGACATCTACCTACAATGAGCAGTTCTTC
TRBJ1-6	TRBV7-9	-	TRBD1	CASSQEGANSPLHF	TGTGCCAGCAGCCAGGAGGGGGCGAATTCACCCCTCCACTTT
TRBJ2-1	TRBV19	-	-	CASSIRWGLRVQANEQFF	TGTGCCAGTAGTATAAGGTGGGGATTGCGGGTCCAGGCGAATGAGCAGTTCTTC
TRBJ1-1	TRBV5-4	few	-	CASSSPNVVYGNTEAFF	TGTGCCAGCAGTTCGCCCAATGTAGTTTATGGGAACACTGAAGCTTTCTTT
TRBJ1-6	TRBV9	-	TRBD1	CASSVEDRGDNSPLHF	TGTGCCAGCAGCGTAGAAGACAGGGGAGATAATTCACCCCTCCACTTT
TRBJ1-5	TRBV27	-	TRBD1	CASSLTGGNQPQHF	TGTGCCAGCAGTTTGACAGGGGGGAATCAGCCCCAGCATTTT
TRBJ2-1	TRBV25-1	-	TRBD2	CASSEKIGGDEQFF	TGTGCCAGCAGTGAAAAGATCGGGGGGGATGAGCAGTTCTTC
TRBJ2-1	TRBV18	-	TRBD2	CASSPLAGVNEQFF	TGTGCCAGCTCACCCCTAGCGGGAGTCAATGAGCAGTTCTTC
TRBJ1-5	TRBV6-5	-	-	CASSSSTGSGNQPQHF	-
TRBJ1-2	TRBV6-1	-	TRBD1	CASSEAWTGGYGYTF	TGTGCCAGCAGTGAAGCGTGGACAGGGGGCTATGGCTACACCTTC
TRBJ1-2	TRBV6-1	-	-	CASSEERYGYTF	TGTGCCAGCAGTGAAGAGAGATATGGCTACACCTTC